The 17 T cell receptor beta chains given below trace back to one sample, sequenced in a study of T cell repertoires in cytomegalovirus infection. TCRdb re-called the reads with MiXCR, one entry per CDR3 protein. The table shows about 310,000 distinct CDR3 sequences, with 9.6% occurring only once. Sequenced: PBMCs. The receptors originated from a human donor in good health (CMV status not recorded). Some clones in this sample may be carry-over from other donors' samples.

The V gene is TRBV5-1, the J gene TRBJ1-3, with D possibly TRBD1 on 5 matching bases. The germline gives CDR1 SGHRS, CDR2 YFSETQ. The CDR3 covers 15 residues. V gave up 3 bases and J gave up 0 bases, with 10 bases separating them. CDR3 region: CASSWDLSSGNTIYF. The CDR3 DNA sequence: TGCGCCAGCAGCTGGGACTTAAGCTCTGGAAACACCATATATTTT.

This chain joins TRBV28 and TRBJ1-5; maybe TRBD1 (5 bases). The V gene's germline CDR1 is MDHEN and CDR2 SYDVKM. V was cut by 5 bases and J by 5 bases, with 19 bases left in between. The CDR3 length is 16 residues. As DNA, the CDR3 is TGTGCCAGCAGTCCCCCGAGGAGGGGTGGCGATCAGCCCCAGCATTTT. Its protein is CASSPPRRGGDQPQHF. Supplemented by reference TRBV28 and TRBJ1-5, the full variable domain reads DVKVTQSSRYLVKRTGEKVFLECVQDMDHENMFWYRQDPGLGLRLIYFSYDVKMKEKGDIPEGYSVSREKKERFSLILESASTNQTSMYLCASSPPRRGGDQPQHFGDGTRLSIL.

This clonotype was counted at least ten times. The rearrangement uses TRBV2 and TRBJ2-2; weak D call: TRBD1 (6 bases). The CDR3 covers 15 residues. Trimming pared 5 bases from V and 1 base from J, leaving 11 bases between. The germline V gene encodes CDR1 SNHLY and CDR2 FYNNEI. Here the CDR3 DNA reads TGTGCCAGCAGTCCCACAGGGAGGAACACCGGGGAGCTGTTTTTT. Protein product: CASSPTGRNTGELFF.

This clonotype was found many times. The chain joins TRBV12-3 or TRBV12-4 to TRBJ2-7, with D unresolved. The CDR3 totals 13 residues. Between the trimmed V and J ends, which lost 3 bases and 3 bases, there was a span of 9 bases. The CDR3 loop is CASSFGRSYEQYF. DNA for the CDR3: TGTGCCAGCAGTTTCGGTCGGAGCTACGAGCAGTACTTC.

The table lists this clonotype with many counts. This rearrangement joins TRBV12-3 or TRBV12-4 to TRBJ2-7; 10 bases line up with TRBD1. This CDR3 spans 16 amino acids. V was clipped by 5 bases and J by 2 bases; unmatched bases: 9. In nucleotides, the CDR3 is TGTGCCAGCAGTCAACCGGACAGGGGGGACACCTACGAGCAGTACTTC. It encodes CASSQPDRGDTYEQYF.

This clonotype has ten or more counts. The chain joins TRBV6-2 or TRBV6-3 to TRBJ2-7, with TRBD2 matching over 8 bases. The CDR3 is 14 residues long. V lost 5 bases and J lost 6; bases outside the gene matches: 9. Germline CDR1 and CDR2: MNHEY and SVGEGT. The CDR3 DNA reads TGTGCCAGCAGTCCGCGGACTAGCCGGGGCGAGCAGTACGTC. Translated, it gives CASSPRTSRGEQYV.

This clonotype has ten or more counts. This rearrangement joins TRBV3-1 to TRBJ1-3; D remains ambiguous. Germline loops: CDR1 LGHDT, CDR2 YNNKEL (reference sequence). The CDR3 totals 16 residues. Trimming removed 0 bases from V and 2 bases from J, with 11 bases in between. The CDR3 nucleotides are TGTGCCAGCAGCCAAGAAGAACCGGGCGCTGGAAACACCATATATTTT. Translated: CASSQEEPGAGNTIYF.

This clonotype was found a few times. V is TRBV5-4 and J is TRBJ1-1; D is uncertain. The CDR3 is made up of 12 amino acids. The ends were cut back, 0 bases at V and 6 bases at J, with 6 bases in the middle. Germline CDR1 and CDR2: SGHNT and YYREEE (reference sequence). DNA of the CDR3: TGTGCCAGCAGCTTGGCGACTTCTGAAGCTTTCTTT. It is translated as CASSLATSEAFF.

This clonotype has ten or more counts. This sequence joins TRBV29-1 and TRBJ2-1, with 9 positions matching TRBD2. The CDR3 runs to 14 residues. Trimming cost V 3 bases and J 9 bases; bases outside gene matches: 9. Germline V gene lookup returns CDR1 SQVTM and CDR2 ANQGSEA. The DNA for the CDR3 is TGCAGCGTTGAGGCTAGCGGGGTATGGGGTGAGCAGTTCTTC. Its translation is CSVEASGVWGEQFF.

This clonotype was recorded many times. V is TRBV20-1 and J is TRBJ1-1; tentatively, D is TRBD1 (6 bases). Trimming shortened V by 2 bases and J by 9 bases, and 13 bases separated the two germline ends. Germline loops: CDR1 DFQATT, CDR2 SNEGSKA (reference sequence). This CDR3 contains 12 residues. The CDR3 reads CSARSEGGQAFF. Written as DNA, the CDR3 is TGCAGTGCTAGATCGGAGGGGGGACAAGCTTTCTTT.

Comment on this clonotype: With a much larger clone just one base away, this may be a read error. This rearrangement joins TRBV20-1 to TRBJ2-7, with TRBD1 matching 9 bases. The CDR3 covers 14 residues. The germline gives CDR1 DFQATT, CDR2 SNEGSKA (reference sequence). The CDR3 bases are TGCAGTGCACAAGACACAGGGGGCGCATACGAGCAGTGCTTC. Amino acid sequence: CSAQDTGGAYEQCF.

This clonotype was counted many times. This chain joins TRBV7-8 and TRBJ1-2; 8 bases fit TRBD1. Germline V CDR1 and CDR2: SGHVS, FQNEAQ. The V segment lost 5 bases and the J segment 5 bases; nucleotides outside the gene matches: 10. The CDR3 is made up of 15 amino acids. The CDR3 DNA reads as TGTGCCAGCAGCCTTAGACAGGGGATGAGATATGGCTACACCTTC. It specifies CASSLRQGMRYGYTF.

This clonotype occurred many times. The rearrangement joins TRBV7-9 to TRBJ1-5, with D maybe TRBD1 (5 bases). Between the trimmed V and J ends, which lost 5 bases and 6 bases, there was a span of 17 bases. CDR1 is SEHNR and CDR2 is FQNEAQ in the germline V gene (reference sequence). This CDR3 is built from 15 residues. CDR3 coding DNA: TGTGCCAGCAGCCGAGGCCGAGGGGATTTTCAGCCCCAGCATTTT. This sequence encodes CASSRGRGDFQPQHF.

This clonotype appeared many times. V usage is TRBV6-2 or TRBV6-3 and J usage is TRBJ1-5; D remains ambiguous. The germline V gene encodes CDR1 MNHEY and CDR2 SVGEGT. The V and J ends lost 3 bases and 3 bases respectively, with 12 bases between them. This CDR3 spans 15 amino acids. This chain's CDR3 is CASSYYSGNNQPQHF. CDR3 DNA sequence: TGTGCCAGCAGTTATTATTCGGGCAACAATCAGCCCCAGCATTTT.

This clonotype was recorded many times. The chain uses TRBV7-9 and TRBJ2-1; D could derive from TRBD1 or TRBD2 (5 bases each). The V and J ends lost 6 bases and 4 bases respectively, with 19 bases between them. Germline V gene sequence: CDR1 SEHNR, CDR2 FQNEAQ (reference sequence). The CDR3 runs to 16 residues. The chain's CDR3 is CASRRLTGTEYNEQFF. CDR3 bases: TGTGCCAGCAGGCGATTAACCGGGACGGAGTACAATGAGCAGTTCTTC.

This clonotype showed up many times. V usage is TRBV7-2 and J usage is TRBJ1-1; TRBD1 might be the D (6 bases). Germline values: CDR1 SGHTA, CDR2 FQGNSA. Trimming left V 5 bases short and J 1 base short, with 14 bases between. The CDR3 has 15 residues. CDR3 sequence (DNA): TGTGCCAGCAGCCCTCGACAGGCCGGGAACACTGAAGCTTTCTTT. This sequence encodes CASSPRQAGNTEAFF.

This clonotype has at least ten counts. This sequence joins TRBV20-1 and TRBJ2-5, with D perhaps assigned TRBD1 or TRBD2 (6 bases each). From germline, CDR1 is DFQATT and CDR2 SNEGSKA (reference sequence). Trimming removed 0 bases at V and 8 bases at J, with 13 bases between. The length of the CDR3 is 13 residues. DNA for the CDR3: TGCAGTGCTAGAGATGGGGGGCGCGTTACCCAGTACTTC. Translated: CSARDGGRVTQYF.